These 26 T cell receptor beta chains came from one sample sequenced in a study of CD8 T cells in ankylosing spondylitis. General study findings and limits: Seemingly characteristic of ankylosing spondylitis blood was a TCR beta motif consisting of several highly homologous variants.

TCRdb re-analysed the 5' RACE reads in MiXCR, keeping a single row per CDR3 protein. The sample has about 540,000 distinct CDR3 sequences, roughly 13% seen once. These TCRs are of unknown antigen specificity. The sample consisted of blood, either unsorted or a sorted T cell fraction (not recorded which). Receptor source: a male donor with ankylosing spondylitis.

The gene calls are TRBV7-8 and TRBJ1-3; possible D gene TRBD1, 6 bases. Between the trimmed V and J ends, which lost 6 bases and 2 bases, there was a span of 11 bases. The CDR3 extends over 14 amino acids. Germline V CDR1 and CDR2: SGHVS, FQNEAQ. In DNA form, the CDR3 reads TGTGCCAGCAGTTCACGGACAGCTGGAAACACCATATATTTT. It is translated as CASSSRTAGNTIYF.

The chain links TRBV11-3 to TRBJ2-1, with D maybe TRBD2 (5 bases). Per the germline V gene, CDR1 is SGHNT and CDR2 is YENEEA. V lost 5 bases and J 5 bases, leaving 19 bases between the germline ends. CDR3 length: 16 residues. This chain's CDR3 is CASSIGLNSDDNEQFF. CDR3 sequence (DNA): TGTGCCAGCAGCATCGGACTCAACTCAGACGACAATGAGCAGTTCTTC. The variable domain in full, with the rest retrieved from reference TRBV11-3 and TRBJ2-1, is EAGVVQSPRYKIIEKKQPVAFWCNPISGHNTLYWYLQNLGQGPELLIRYENEEAVDDSQLPKDRFSAERLKGVDSTLKIQPAELGDSAVYLCASSIGLNSDDNEQFFGPGTRLTVL.

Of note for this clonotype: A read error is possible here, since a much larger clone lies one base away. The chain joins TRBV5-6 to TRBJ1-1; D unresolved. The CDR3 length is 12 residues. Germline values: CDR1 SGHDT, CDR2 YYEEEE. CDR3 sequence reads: CDSSIGRYEAFF. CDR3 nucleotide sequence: TGTGACAGCAGCATAGGACGGTATGAAGCTTTCTTT.

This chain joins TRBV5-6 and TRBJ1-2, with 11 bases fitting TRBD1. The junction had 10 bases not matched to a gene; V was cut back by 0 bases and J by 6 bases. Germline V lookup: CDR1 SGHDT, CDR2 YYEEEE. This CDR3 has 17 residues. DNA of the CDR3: TGTGCCAGCAGCTTGGGTTGGACAGGGGGCCACGAAAATGGCTACACCTTC. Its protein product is CASSLGWTGGHENGYTF. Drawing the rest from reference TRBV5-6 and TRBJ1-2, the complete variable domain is DAGVTQSPTHLIKTRGQQVTLRCSPKSGHDTVSWYQQALGQGPQFIFQYYEEEERQRGNFPDRFSGHQFPNYSSELNVNALLLGDSALYLCASSLGWTGGHENGYTFGSGTRLTVV.

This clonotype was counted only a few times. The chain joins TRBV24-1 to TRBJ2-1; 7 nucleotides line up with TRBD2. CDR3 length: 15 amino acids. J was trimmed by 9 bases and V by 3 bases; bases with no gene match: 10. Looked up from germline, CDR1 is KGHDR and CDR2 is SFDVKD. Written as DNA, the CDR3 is TGTGCCACCAGTGATCCCGGGACTACCGACAGTGAGCAGTTCTTC. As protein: CATSDPGTTDSEQFF.

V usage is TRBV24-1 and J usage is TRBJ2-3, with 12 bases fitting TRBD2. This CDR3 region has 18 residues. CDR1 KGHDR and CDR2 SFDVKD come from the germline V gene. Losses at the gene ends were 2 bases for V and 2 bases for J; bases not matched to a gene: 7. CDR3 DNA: TGTGCCACCAGTGATTCGGGGACTAGCGGGCTATTCACAGATACGCAGTATTTT. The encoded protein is CATSDSGTSGLFTDTQYF.

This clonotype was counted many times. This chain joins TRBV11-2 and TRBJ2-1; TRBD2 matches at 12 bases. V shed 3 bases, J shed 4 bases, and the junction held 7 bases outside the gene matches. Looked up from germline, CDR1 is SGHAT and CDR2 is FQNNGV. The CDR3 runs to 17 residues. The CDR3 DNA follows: TGTGCCAGCAGCTTCCTAGCGGGAGGGCCAGCGTACAATGAGCAGTTCTTC. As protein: CASSFLAGGPAYNEQFF. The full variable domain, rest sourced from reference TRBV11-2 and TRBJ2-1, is EAGVAQSPRYKIIEKRQSVAFWCNPISGHATLYWYQQILGQGPKLLIQFQNNGVVDDSQLPKDRFSAERLKGVDSTLKIQPAKLEDSAVYLCASSFLAGGPAYNEQFFGPGTRLTVL.

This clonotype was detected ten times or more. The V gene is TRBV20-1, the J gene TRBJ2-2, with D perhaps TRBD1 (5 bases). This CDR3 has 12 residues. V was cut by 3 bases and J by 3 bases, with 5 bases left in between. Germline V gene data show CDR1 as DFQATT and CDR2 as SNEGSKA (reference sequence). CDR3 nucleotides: TGCAGTGCTAGGACAGACACCGGGGAGCTGTTTTTT. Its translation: CSARTDTGELFF.

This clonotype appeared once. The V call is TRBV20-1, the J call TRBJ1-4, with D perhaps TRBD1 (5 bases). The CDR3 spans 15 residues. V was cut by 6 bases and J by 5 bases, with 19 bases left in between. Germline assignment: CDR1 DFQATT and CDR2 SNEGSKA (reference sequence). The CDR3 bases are TGCAGTGCCCCATCACCAGGGCTGGGGAATGAAAAACTGTTTTTT. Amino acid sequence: CSAPSPGLGNEKLFF.

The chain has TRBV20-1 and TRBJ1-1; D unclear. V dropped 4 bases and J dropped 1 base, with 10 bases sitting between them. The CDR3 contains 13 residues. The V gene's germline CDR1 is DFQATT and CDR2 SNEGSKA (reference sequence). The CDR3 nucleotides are TGCAGTGCTACCGGTCCGGGGAACACTGAAGCTTTCTTT. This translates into CSATGPGNTEAFF.

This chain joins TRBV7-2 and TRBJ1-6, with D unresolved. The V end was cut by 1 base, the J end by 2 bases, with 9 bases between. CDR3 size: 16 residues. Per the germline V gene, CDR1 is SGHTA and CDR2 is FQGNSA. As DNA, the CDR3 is TGTGCCAGCAGCTTAGACGGCAACGCCTATAATTCACCCCTCCACTTT. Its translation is CASSLDGNAYNSPLHF. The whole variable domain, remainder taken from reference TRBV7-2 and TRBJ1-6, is GAGVSQSPSNKVTEKGKDVELRCDPISGHTALYWYRQSLGQGLEFLIYFQGNSAPDKSGLPSDRFSAERTGGSVSTLTIQRTQQEDSAVYLCASSLDGNAYNSPLHFGNGTRLTVT.

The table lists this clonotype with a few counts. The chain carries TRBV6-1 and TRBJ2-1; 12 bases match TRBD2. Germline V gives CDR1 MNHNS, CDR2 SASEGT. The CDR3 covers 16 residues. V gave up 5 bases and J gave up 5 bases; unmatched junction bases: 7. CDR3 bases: TGTGCCAGCAGTCCACAGTGGACTAGCGGGGACAATGAGCAGTTCTTC. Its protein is CASSPQWTSGDNEQFF.

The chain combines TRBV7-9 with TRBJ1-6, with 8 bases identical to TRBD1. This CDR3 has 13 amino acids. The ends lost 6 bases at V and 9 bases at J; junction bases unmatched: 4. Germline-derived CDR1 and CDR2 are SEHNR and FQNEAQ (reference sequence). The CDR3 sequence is CASSSTGVSPLHF. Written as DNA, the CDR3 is TGTGCCAGCAGTTCGACAGGGGTTTCACCCCTCCACTTT.

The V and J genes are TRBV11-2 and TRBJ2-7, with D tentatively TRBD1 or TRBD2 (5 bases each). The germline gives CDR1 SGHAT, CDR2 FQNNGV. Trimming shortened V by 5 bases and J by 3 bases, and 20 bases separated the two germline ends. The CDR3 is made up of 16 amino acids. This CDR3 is CASSRLSGQAGYEQYV. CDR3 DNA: TGTGCCAGCAGCCGATTATCGGGGCAGGCCGGCTACGAGCAGTACGTC.

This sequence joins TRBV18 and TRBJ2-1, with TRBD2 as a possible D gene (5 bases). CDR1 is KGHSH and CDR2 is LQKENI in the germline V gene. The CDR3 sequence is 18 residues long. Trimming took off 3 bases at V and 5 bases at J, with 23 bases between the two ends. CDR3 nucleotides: TGTGCCAGCTCACCGTCTAGGCAGCGGATCCTCCAGAACAATGAGCAGTTCTTC. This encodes CASSPSRQRILQNNEQFF.

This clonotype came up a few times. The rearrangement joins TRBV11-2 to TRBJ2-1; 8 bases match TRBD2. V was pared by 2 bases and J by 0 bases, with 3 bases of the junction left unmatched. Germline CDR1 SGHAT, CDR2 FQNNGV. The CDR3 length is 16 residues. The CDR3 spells CASSLSAGGSYNEQFF. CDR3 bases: TGTGCCAGCAGCTTAAGTGCGGGAGGCTCCTACAATGAGCAGTTCTTC.

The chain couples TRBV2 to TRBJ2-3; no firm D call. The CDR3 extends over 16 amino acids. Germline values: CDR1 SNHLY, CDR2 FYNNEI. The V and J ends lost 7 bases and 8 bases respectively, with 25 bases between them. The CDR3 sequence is CASTGNRAPRRVTQYF. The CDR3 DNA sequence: TGTGCCAGCACTGGGAATAGAGCTCCGAGGAGAGTTACGCAGTATTTT. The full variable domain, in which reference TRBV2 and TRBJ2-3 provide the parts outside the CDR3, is EPEVTQTPSHQVTQMGQEVILRCVPISNHLYFYWYRQILGQKVEFLVSFYNNEISEKSEIFDDQFSVERPDGSNFTLKIRSTKLEDSAMYFCASTGNRAPRRVTQYFGPGTRLTVL.

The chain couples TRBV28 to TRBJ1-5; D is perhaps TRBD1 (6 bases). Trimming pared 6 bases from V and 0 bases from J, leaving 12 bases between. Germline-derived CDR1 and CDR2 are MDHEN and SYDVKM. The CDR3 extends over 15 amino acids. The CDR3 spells CASSPDRNSNQPQHF. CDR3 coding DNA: TGTGCCAGCAGCCCAGACAGGAATAGCAATCAGCCCCAGCATTTT.

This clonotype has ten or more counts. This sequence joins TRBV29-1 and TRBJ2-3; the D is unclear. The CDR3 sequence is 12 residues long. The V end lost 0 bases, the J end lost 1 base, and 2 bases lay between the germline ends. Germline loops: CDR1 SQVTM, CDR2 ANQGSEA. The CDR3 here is CSVEEGTDTQYF. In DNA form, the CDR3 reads TGCAGCGTTGAAGAGGGCACAGATACGCAGTATTTT.

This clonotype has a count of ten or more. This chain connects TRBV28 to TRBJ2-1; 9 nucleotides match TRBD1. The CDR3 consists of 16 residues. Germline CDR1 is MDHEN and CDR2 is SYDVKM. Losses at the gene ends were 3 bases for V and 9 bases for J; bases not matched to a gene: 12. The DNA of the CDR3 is TGTGCCAGCAGTTTCAGACAGGGGGGTAGGCGGGGTGAGCAGTTCTTC. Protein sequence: CASSFRQGGRRGEQFF.

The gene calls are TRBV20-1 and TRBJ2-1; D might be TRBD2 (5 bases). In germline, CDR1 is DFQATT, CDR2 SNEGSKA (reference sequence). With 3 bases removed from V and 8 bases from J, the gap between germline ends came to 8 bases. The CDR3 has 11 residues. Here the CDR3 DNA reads TGCAGTGCTAGCCTAGCAGATGAGCAGTTCTTC. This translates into CSASLADEQFF.

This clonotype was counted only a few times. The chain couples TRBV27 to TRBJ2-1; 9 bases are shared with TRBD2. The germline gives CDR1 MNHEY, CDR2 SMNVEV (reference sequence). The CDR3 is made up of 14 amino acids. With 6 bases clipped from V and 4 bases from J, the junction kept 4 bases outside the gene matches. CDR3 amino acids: CASRPSGAYNEQFF. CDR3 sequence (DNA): TGTGCCAGCAGACCTAGCGGGGCGTACAATGAGCAGTTCTTC.

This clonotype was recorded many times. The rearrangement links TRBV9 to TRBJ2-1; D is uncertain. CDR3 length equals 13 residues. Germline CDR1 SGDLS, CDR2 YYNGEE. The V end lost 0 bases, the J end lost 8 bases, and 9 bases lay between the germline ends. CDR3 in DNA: TGTGCCAGCAGCGTAGAGGGTACGGATGAGCAGTTCTTC. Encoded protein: CASSVEGTDEQFF.

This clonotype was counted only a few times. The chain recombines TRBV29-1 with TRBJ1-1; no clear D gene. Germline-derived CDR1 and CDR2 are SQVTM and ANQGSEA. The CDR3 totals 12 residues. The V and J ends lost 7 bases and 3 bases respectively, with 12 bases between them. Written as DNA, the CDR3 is TGCAGCGCCAATGTTGCGGACACTGAAGCTTTCTTT. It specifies CSANVADTEAFF.

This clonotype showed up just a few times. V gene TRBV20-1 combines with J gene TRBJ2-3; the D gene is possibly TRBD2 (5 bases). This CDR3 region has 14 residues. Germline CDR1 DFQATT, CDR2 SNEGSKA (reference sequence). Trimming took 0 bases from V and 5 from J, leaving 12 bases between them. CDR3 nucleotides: TGCAGTGCTAGAGATTCCCGGGGTGGAGATACGCAGTATTTT. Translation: CSARDSRGGDTQYF.

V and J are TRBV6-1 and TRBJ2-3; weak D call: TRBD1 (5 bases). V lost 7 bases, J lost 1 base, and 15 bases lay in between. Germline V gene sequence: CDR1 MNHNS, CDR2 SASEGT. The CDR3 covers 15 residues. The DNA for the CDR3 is TGTGCCAGCAACCCTCCAGGGTCCGGCACAGATACGCAGTATTTT. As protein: CASNPPGSGTDTQYF.